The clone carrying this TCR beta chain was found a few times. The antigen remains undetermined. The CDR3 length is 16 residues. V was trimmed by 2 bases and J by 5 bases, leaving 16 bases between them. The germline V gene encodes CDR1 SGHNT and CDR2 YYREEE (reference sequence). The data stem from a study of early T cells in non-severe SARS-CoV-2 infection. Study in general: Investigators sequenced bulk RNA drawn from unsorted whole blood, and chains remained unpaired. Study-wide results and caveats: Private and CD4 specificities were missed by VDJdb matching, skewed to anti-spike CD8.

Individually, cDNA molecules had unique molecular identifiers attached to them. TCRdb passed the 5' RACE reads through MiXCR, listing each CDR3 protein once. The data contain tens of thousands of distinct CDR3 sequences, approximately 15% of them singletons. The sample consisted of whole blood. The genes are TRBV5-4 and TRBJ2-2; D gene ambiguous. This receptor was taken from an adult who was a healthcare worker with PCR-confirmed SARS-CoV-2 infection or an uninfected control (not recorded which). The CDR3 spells CASSFGPDLRTGELFF. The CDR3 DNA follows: TGTGCCAGCAGCTTTGGTCCGGACCTAAGAACCGGGGAGCTGTTTTTT. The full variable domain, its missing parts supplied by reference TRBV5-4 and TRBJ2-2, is ETGVTQSPTHLIKTRGQQVTLRCSSQSGHNTVSWYQQALGQGPQFIFQYYREEENGRGNFPPRFSGLQFPNYSSELNVNALELDDSALYLCASSFGPDLRTGELFFGEGSRLTVL.